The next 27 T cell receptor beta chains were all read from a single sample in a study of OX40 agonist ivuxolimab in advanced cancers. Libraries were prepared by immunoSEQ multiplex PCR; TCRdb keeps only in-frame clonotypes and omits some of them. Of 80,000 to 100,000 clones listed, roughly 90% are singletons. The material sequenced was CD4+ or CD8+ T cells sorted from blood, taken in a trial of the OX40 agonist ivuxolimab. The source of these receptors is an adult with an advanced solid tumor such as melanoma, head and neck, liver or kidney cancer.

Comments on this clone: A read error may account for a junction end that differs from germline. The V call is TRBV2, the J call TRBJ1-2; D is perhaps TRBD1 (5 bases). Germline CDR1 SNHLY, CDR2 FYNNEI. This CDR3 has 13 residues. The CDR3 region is CASREDSNYGYTF. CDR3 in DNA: TGTGCCAGCAGAGAAGACAGTAACTATGGCTACACCTTC.

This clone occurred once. Here the CDR3 reads CASSSGSGANVLTF. CDR3 in DNA: TGTGCCAGTAGTAGTGGTTCTGGGGCCAACGTCCTGACTTTC. J is TRBJ2-6 and V is TRBV19; no firm D call. Germline V CDR1 and CDR2: LNHDA, SQIVND (reference sequence). The CDR3 runs 14 residues. The V and J ends lost 4 bases and 1 base respectively, with 5 bases between them.

Here the CDR3 DNA reads TGCGCCAGCAGCCAGTCACGGGCCGGGGAGCTGTTTTTT. Residues: CASSQSRAGELFF. This chain links TRBV4-1 with TRBJ2-2; D is unclear. CDR1 and CDR2 from the germline V gene are MGHRA and YSYEKL. The V and J ends lost 3 bases and 6 bases respectively, with 8 bases between them. This CDR3 contains 13 residues.

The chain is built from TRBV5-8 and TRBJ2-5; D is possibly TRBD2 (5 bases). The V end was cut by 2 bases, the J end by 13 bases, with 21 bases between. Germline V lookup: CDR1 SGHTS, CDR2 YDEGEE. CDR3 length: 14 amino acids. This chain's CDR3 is CASSLARGPFPRYF. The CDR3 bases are TGTGCCAGCAGCTTAGCTCGGGGTCCGTTCCCCCGGTACTTC.

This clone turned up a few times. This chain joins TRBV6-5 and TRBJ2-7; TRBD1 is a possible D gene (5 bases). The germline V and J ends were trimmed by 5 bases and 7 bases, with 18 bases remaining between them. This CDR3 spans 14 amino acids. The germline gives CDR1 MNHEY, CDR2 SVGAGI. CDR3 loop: CASSPQGPIQEQYF. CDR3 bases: TGTGCCAGCAGTCCCCAGGGCCCCATCCAAGAGCAGTACTTC.

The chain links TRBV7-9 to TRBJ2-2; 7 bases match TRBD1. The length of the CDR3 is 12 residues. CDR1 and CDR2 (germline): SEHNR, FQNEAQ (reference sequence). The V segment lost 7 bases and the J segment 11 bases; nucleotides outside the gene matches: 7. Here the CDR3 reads CASNRQGVELFF. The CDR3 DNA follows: TGTGCCAGCAATCGACAGGGTGTTGAGCTGTTTTTT.

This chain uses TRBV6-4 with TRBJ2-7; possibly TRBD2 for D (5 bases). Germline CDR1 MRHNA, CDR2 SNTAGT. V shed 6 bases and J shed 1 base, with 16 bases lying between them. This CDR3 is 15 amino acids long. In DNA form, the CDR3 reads TGTGCCAGCAGGGAAGCCTTGTGGACTTCCTACGAGCAGTACTTC. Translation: CASREALWTSYEQYF.

Here the CDR3 reads CASSEGGSNQPQHF. The DNA for the CDR3 is TGTGCCAGCAGTGAGGGGGGGAGCAATCAGCCCCAGCATTTT. The genes are TRBV6-6 and TRBJ1-5, with D tentatively TRBD1 (6 bases). The CDR3 extends over 14 amino acids. The germline CDR1 and CDR2 sequences are MNHNY and SVGAGI (reference sequence). V lost 5 bases to trimming and J lost 1 base, with 9 bases between them.

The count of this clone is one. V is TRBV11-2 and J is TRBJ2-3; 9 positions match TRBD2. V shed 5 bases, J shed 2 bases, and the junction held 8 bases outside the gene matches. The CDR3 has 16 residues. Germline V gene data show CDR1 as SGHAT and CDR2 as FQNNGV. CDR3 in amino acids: CASSLLAGAITDTQYF. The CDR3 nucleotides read TGTGCCAGCAGCCTCTTAGCGGGGGCCATCACAGATACGCAGTATTTT.

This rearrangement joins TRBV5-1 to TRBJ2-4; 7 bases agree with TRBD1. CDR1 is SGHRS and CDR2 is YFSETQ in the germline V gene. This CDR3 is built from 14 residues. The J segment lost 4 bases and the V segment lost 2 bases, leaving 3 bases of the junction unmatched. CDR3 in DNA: TGCGCCAGCAGCTTAGGGGGACAGAAAAACATTCAGTACTTC. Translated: CASSLGGQKNIQYF.

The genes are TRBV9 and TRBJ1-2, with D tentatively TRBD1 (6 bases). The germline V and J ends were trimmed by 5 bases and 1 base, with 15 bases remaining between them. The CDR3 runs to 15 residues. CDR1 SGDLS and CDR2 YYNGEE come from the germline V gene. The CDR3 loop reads CASSGQGRDNYGYTF. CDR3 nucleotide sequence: TGTGCCAGCAGTGGTCAGGGGAGGGATAACTATGGCTACACCTTC.

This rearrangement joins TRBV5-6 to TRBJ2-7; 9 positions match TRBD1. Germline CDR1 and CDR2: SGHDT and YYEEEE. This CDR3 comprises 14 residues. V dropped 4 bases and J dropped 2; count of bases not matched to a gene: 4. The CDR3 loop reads CASSGTGTTYEQYF. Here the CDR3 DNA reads TGTGCCAGCAGCGGGACAGGGACTACCTACGAGCAGTACTTC.

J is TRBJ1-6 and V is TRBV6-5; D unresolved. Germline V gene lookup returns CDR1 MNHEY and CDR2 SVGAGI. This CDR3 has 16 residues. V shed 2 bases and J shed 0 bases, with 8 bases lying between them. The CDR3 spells CASSYDGYSYNSPLHF. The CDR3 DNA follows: TGTGCCAGCAGTTACGACGGCTACTCCTATAATTCACCCCTCCACTTT.

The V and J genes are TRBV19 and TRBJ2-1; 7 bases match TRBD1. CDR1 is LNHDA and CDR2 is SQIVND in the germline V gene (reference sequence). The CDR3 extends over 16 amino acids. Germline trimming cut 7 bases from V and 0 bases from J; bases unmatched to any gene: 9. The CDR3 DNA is TGTGCCAGTACCACGACAGGGTCCAGCTCCTACAATGAGCAGTTCTTC. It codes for CASTTTGSSSYNEQFF.

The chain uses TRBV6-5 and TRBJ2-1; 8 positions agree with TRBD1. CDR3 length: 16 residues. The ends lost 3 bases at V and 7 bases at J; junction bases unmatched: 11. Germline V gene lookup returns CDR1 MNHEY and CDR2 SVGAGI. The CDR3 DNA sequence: TGTGCCAGCAGTTATTCGTATGGGGACAGGCTAAATGAGCAGTTCTTC. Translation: CASSYSYGDRLNEQFF.

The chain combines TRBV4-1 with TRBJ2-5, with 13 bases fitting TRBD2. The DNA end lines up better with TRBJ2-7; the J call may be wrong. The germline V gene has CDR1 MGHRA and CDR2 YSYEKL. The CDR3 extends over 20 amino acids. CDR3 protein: CASSQAFQGLAGRLIYEQYF. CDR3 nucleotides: TGCGCCAGCAGCCAGGCCTTCCAGGGACTAGCGGGGAGGCTAATCTACGAGCAGTACTTC.

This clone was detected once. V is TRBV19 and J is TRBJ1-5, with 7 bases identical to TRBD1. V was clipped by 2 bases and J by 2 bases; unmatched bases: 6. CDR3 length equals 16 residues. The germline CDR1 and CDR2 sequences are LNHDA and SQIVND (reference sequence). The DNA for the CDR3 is TGTGCCAGTAGTATATACACAGGGGAGGGCAATCAGCCCCAGCATTTT. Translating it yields CASSIYTGEGNQPQHF.

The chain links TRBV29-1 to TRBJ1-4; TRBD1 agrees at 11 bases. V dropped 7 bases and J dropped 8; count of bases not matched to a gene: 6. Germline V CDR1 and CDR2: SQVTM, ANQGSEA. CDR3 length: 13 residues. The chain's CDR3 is CSAGRDRGEKLFF. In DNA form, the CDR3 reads TGCAGCGCAGGCCGGGACAGGGGGGAAAAACTGTTTTTT.

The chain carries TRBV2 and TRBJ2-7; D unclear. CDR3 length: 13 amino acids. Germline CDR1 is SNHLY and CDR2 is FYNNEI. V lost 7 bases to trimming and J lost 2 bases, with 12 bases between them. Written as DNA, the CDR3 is TGTGCCAGCAAGAGGTCGTCAACCTACGAGCAGTACTTC. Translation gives CASKRSSTYEQYF.

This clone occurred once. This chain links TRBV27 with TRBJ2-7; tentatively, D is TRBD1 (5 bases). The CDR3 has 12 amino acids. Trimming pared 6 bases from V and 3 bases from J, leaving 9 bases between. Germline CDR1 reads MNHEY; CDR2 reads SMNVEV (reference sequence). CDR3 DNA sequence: TGTGCCAGCAGCTCCGACAGCTACGAGCAGTACTTC. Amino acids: CASSSDSYEQYF.

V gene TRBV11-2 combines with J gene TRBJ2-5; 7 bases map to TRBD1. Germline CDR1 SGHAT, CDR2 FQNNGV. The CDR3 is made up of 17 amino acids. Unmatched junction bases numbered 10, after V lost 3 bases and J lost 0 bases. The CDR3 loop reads CASSFFRDSRNQETQYF. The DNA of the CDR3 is TGTGCCAGCAGCTTCTTCCGGGACAGTCGAAACCAAGAGACCCAGTACTTC.

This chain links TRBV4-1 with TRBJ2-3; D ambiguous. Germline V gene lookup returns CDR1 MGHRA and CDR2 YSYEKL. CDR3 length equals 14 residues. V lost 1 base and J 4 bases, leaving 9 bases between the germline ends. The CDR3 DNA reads TGCGCCAGCAGCCAAGGGGCCGTGCCAGATACGCAGTATTTT. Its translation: CASSQGAVPDTQYF.

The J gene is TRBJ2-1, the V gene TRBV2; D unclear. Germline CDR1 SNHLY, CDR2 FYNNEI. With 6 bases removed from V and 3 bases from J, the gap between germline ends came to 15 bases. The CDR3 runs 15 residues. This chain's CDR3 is CASSGQLDFYNEQFF. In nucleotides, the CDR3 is TGTGCCAGCAGCGGTCAGTTAGATTTCTACAATGAGCAGTTCTTC.

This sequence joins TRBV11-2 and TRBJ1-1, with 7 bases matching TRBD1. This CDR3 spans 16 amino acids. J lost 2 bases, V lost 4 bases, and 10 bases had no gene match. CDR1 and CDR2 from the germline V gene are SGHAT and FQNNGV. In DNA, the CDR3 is TGTGCCAGCAGCTCAATCGGGACAGCCAAAAACACTGAAGCTTTCTTT. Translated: CASSSIGTAKNTEAFF.

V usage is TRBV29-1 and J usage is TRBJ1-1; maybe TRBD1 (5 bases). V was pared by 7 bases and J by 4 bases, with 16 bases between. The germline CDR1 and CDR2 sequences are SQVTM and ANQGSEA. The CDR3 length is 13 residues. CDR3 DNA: TGCAGCGCTACCGGGCGGGGACCCACTGAAGCTTTCTTT. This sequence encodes CSATGRGPTEAFF.

CDR3 in amino acids: CSALRTGVGNYGYTF. The CDR3 DNA is TGCAGCGCATTAAGGACAGGGGTCGGAAACTATGGCTACACCTTC. The chain employs TRBV29-1 and TRBJ1-2; 9 bases line up with TRBD1. CDR1 is SQVTM, CDR2 ANQGSEA, per germline. The CDR3 runs to 15 residues. Trimming removed 7 bases from V and 2 bases from J; junction bases left unmatched: 11. The full variable domain, completed using reference TRBV29-1 and TRBJ1-2, is SAVISQKPSRDICQRGTSLTIQCQVDSQVTMMFWYRQQPGQSLTLIATANQGSEATYESGFVIDKFPISRPNLTFSTLTVSNMSPEDSSIYLCSALRTGVGNYGYTFGSGTRLTVV.

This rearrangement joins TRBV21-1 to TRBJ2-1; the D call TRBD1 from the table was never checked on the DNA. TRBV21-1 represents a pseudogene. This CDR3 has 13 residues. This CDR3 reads CASSKTAYNEQFF. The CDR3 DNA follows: TGTGCCAGCAGCAAGACAGCCTACAATGAGCAGTTCTTC.